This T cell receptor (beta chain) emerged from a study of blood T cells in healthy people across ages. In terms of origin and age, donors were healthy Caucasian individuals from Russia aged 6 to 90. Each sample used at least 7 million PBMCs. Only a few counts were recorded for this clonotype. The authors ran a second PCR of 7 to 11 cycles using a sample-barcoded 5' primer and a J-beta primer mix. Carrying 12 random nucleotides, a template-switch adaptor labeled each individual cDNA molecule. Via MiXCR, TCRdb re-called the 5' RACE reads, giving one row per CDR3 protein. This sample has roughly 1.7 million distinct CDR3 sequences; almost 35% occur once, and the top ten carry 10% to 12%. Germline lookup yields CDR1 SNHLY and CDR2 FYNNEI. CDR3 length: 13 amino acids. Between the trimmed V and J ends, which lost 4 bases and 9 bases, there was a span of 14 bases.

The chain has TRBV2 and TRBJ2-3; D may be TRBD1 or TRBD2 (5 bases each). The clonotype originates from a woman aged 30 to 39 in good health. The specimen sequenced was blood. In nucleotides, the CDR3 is TGTGCCAGCAGTGGTGAGGGGCAAGGGACGCAGTATTTT. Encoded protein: CASSGEGQGTQYF.